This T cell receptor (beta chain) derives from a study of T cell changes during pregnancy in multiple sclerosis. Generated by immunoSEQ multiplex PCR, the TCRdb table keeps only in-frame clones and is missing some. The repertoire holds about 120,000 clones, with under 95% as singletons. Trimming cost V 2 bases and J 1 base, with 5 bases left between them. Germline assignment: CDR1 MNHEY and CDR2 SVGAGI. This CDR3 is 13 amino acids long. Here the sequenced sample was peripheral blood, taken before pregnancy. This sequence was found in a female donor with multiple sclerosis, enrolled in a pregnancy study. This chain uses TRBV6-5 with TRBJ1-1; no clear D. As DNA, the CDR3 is TGTGCCAGCAGTTACCAGTCGAACACTGAAGCTTTCTTT. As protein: CASSYQSNTEAFF.